These 23 T cell receptor beta chains came from one sample sequenced in a study of persistence of HIV-infected CD4 T cells. The immunoSEQ assay was version 4, run in survey mode. The table came from immunoSEQ multiplex PCR; TCRdb's copy has only in-frame clones and leaves some out. The profile covers 35,000 to 50,000 clones, with about nine tenths appearing a single time and roughly 1.8% taken by the ten largest. Nonspecific anti-CD3/anti-CD28 bead stimulation represents the broad CD4+ T cell repertoire. Sorting of responding CD4+ T cells relied on upregulated CD40 ligand together with CD69. What these receptors recognize is not known. The source material was CD4+ T cells sorted from PBMCs after approximately 18-hour stimulation, sampled from a patient who received antiretroviral therapy. All receptors derive from an adult man with HIV who was CMV-seropositive.

A remark on this clone: Other DNA sequences in this specimen translate into the identical CDR3. The V call is TRBV3-1 (or the pseudogene TRBV3-2), the J call TRBJ2-7; D possibly corresponds to TRBD1 (5 bases). The germline V gene has CDR1 LGHDT and CDR2 YNNKEL (reference sequence). V was pared by 2 bases and J by 3 bases, with 11 bases between. CDR3 size: 14 residues. CDR3 bases: TGTGCCAGCAGCCAAATGACAGAAGGCTACGAGCAGTACTTC. Translation: CASSQMTEGYEQYF.

This sequence joins TRBV24-1 and TRBJ2-3; 9 bases line up with TRBD1. The CDR3 contains 16 residues. J gave up 2 bases and V 5 bases, and 7 bases lay outside the gene matches. The V gene's germline CDR1 is KGHDR and CDR2 SFDVKD. As DNA, the CDR3 is TGTGCCACCAGTGCACGGACAGGGGCCATCACAGATACGCAGTATTTT. Translation gives CATSARTGAITDTQYF.

The rearrangement uses TRBV12-3 or TRBV12-4 and TRBJ1-1; D remains ambiguous. Trimming pared 8 bases from V and 1 base from J, leaving 11 bases between. CDR3 length: 13 amino acids. CDR3 DNA: TGTGCCAGCCTATATAGTGGGAACACTGAAGCTTTCTTT. Protein product: CASLYSGNTEAFF.

The chain uses TRBV19 and TRBJ1-4, with D possibly TRBD1 on 6 matching bases. Trimming removed 5 bases from V and 10 bases from J, with 23 bases in between. From germline, CDR1 is LNHDA and CDR2 SQIVND (reference sequence). The CDR3 extends over 16 amino acids. CDR3 coding DNA: TGTGCCAGTAGTCCTCCCTCAGACAGGATCGGGGCAAAACTGTTTTTT. Translated, it gives CASSPPSDRIGAKLFF.

The rearrangement links TRBV27 to TRBJ2-1, with D perhaps TRBD2 (6 bases). Germline assignment: CDR1 MNHEY and CDR2 SMNVEV (reference sequence). The V end was cut by 4 bases, the J end by 10 bases, with 17 bases between. This CDR3 has 14 residues. CDR3 sequence: CASSSGVSRREQFF. The CDR3 DNA reads as TGTGCCAGCAGTTCGGGGGTTTCTCGAAGGGAGCAGTTCTTC.

J is TRBJ2-1 and V is TRBV5-5, with 12 nucleotides matching TRBD2. The CDR3 runs 15 residues. Germline trimming cut 1 base from V and 7 bases from J; bases unmatched to any gene: 3. From germline, CDR1 is SGHKS and CDR2 YYEKEE (reference sequence). This chain's CDR3 is CASSLLAGGLNEQFF. The CDR3 bases are TGTGCCAGCAGCTTGCTAGCGGGGGGGCTGAATGAGCAGTTCTTC. Full variable domain (rest looked up from reference TRBV5-5 and TRBJ2-1): DAGVTQSPTHLIKTRGQQVTLRCSPISGHKSVSWYQQVLGQGPQFIFQYYEKEERGRGNFPDRFSARQFPNYSSELNVNALLLGDSALYLCASSLLAGGLNEQFFGPGTRLTVL.

V and J are TRBV19 and TRBJ1-1; no clear D gene. Germline loops: CDR1 LNHDA, CDR2 SQIVND (reference sequence). V dropped 4 bases and J dropped 0 bases, with 6 bases sitting between them. This CDR3 region has 13 residues. The CDR3 coding sequence is TGTGCCAGTAGTACCTTTTTGAACACTGAAGCTTTCTTT. Its protein is CASSTFLNTEAFF.

The CDR3 protein is CASSLAGGQTGNTIYF. Here the CDR3 DNA reads TGTGCCAGCAGCTTAGCGGGGGGACAGACTGGAAACACCATATATTTT. The chain recombines TRBV7-2 with TRBJ1-3, with 7 positions matching TRBD1. The CDR3 spans 16 residues. Germline values: CDR1 SGHTA, CDR2 FQGNSA. V lost 0 bases, J lost 2 bases, and 4 bases stayed unmatched.

This clone was picked up one time. The rearrangement joins TRBV5-4 to TRBJ2-7; 10 bases align to TRBD2. The CDR3 contains 16 residues. CDR1 and CDR2 (germline): SGHNT, YYREEE (reference sequence). Trimming took 4 bases from V and 0 from J; bases not matched to a gene: 7. CDR3 in amino acids: CASSAGLAAVSYEQYF. As DNA, the CDR3 is TGTGCCAGCAGCGCAGGACTAGCGGCGGTCTCCTACGAGCAGTACTTC.

Only a few counts were recorded for this clone. The chain joins TRBV5-1 to TRBJ1-2; perhaps TRBD1 as D (6 bases). The length of the CDR3 is 16 residues. Trimming removed 4 bases at V and 2 bases at J, with 18 bases between. Looked up from germline, CDR1 is SGHRS and CDR2 is YFSETQ. The CDR3 nucleotides are TGCGCCAGCAGCCCGGACAACCTAGGGGGAAACTATGGCTACACCTTC. It translates to CASSPDNLGGNYGYTF.

Of note for this clone: It is unclear where the CDR3 begins or ends on the DNA, so no DNA is shown, and the CDR3 is as TCRdb lists it. The V gene is TRBV21-1, the J gene TRBJ1-5; the table assigns TRBD1, which was not confirmed against the DNA. TRBV21-1 is recorded as a pseudogene. The length of the CDR3 is 18 amino acids, counting both ends. The CDR3 sequence: CASSKVGEQGYFCQPQHF.

This clone is a singleton in its sample. V gene TRBV19 combines with J gene TRBJ1-5, with D perhaps TRBD1 (6 bases). Germline CDR1 reads LNHDA; CDR2 reads SQIVND (reference sequence). V lost 6 bases to trimming and J lost 6 bases, with 15 bases between them. This CDR3 comprises 14 residues. CDR3 coding DNA: TGTGCCAGTAGCCCAACAGGGACGGGTCAGCCCCAGCATTTT. Translating it yields CASSPTGTGQPQHF.

The CDR3 DNA is TGTGCCAGCTCACCAGGCAGAGACATCTACGAGCAGTACTTC. It encodes CASSPGRDIYEQYF. The chain couples TRBV18 to TRBJ2-7; no reliable D call. V lost 2 bases and J 3 bases, leaving 11 bases between the germline ends. The V gene's germline CDR1 is KGHSH and CDR2 LQKENI. The CDR3 has 14 residues.

J is TRBJ1-3 and V is TRBV27, with D tentatively TRBD1 (5 bases). The length of the CDR3 is 13 residues. Between the trimmed V and J ends, which lost 5 bases and 7 bases, there was a span of 12 bases. Germline CDR1 MNHEY, CDR2 SMNVEV (reference sequence). CDR3 in amino acids: CASSPYEGNTIYF. CDR3 coding DNA: TGTGCCAGCAGTCCCTACGAGGGGAACACCATATATTTT.

The rearrangement uses TRBV2 and TRBJ2-3, with D perhaps being TRBD1 or TRBD2 (5 bases each). Germline V gene sequence: CDR1 SNHLY, CDR2 FYNNEI. The CDR3 sequence is 14 residues long. Trimming left V 4 bases short and J 6 bases short, with 14 bases between. This CDR3 reads CASSGALGVDTQYF. The CDR3 DNA reads as TGTGCCAGCAGTGGCGCCTTGGGGGTGGATACGCAGTATTTT.

The rearrangement uses TRBV2 and TRBJ2-3; 13 bases align to TRBD2. After removal of 6 bases from V and 3 bases from J, the junction contained 6 bases not matched to a gene. Germline CDR1 is SNHLY and CDR2 is FYNNEI. This CDR3 has 16 residues. CDR3 in DNA: TGTGCCAGCAGCCCATTGACTAGCGGGGGGACAGATACGCAGTATTTT. It encodes CASSPLTSGGTDTQYF.

V usage is TRBV5-1 and J usage is TRBJ2-3, with D tentatively TRBD1 (5 bases). Germline V gives CDR1 SGHRS, CDR2 YFSETQ. This CDR3 comprises 15 residues. V lost 1 base to trimming and J lost 2 bases, with 11 bases between them. CDR3 in DNA: TGCGCCAGCAGCTTGAATGGCAGGGACACAGATACGCAGTATTTT. It encodes CASSLNGRDTDTQYF.

V is TRBV3-1 (or the pseudogene TRBV3-2) and J is TRBJ2-1; 7 positions agree with TRBD1. Trimming took 8 bases from V and 7 from J; bases not matched to a gene: 8. In germline, CDR1 is LGHDT, CDR2 YNNKEL (reference sequence). The CDR3 is made up of 13 amino acids. DNA of the CDR3: TGTGCCAGCCGACTGACAGGGACGAATGAGCAGTTCTTC. Translated, it gives CASRLTGTNEQFF.

This chain links TRBV18 with TRBJ1-5; D is ambiguous. The CDR3 is made up of 13 amino acids. CDR1 is KGHSH, CDR2 LQKENI, per germline. The V gene lost 4 bases and the J gene lost 3 bases, with 7 bases spanning the gap. The CDR3 is CASSQGNNQPQHF. The CDR3 DNA is TGTGCCAGCTCACAAGGAAACAATCAGCCCCAGCATTTT.

The V and J genes are TRBV5-1 and TRBJ1-4; the match to TRBD1 covers 11 bases. V lost 1 base, J lost 8 bases, and 1 base stayed unmatched. CDR1 and CDR2 from the germline V gene are SGHRS and YFSETQ. The CDR3 spans 14 residues. The CDR3 region is CASSLWTGGEKLFF. CDR3 DNA sequence: TGCGCCAGCAGCTTGTGGACAGGGGGCGAAAAACTGTTTTTT.

This chain links TRBV19 with TRBJ1-1; TRBD1 matches 9 bases. V lost 7 bases, J lost 2 bases, and 5 bases stayed unmatched. CDR3 length: 14 residues. Germline loops: CDR1 LNHDA, CDR2 SQIVND (reference sequence). DNA of the CDR3: TGTGCCAGTAATCGGGACAGGGCAAACACTGAAGCTTTCTTT. As protein: CASNRDRANTEAFF.

This clone was seen only once. The J gene is TRBJ1-6, the V gene TRBV15, with 10 bases lining up with TRBD1. The length of the CDR3 is 14 residues. V lost 6 bases, J lost 10 bases, and 6 bases stayed unmatched. The germline V gene has CDR1 LNHNV and CDR2 YYDKDF (reference sequence). In nucleotides, the CDR3 is TGTGCCACCAGGCCGACAGGGGGCGACTCACCCCTCCACTTT. Encoded protein: CATRPTGGDSPLHF.

This clone ranks as medium-sized. The chain joins TRBV27 to TRBJ2-1; TRBD2 matches at 8 bases. Germline CDR1 MNHEY, CDR2 SMNVEV (reference sequence). Unmatched junction bases numbered 16, after V lost 9 bases and J lost 12 bases. The CDR3 contains 14 residues. The CDR3 reads CASSSAGGLTGQFF. The CDR3 nucleotides are TGTGCCAGTTCCAGCGCGGGGGGCCTCACAGGGCAGTTCTTC.